What follows are 10 T cell receptor beta chains derived from one specimen sequenced in a study of OX40 agonist ivuxolimab in advanced cancers. Here immunoSEQ multiplex PCR was the method, and the copy in TCRdb shows in-frame clones only, minus some. The data contain tens of thousands of clones, less than 90% of them singletons. Here the sequenced sample was CD4+ or CD8+ T cells sorted from blood, taken in a trial of the OX40 agonist ivuxolimab. These receptors originate from an adult with an advanced solid tumor such as melanoma, head and neck, liver or kidney cancer.

V is TRBV19 and J is TRBJ2-7, with 8 bases that match TRBD1. Trimming cost V 6 bases and J 2 bases; bases outside gene matches: 3. From germline, CDR1 is LNHDA and CDR2 SQIVND (reference sequence). This CDR3 has 13 residues. The CDR3 sequence is CASRRTGTYEQYF. CDR3 sequence (DNA): TGTGCCAGTAGGCGGACAGGGACCTACGAGCAGTACTTC. The full variable domain, its missing parts supplied by reference TRBV19 and TRBJ2-7, is DGGITQSPKYLFRKEGQNVTLSCEQNLNHDAMYWYRQDPGQGLRLIYYSQIVNDFQKGDIAEGYSVSREKKESFPLTVTSAQKNPTAFYLCASRRTGTYEQYFGPGTRLTVT.

V usage is TRBV5-1 and J usage is TRBJ2-6; D is perhaps TRBD1 (5 bases). V dropped 3 bases and J dropped 0 bases, with 16 bases sitting between them. Germline CDR1 SGHRS, CDR2 YFSETQ. CDR3 length: 18 amino acids. The chain's CDR3 is CASSSGHVKTSGANVLTF. CDR3 DNA: TGCGCCAGCAGCTCCGGACACGTAAAGACCTCTGGGGCCAACGTCCTGACTTTC. The full variable domain, completed using reference TRBV5-1 and TRBJ2-6, is KAGVTQTPRYLIKTRGQQVTLSCSPISGHRSVSWYQQTPGQGLQFLFEYFSETQRNKGNFPGRFSGRQFSNSRSEMNVSTLELGDSALYLCASSSGHVKTSGANVLTFGAGSRLTVL.

The chain uses TRBV7-2 and TRBJ2-5, with D perhaps TRBD2 (5 bases). V lost 5 bases and J lost 1, with 11 bases in between. Germline loops: CDR1 SGHTA, CDR2 FQGNSA. The CDR3 totals 14 residues. The CDR3 region is CASSRGSSQETQYF. CDR3 nucleotide sequence: TGTGCCAGCAGCCGAGGGTCGTCCCAAGAGACCCAGTACTTC.

This clone was observed once. V gene TRBV18 combines with J gene TRBJ1-1; tentatively, D is TRBD1 (5 bases). Looked up from germline, CDR1 is KGHSH and CDR2 is LQKENI. The V end lost 2 bases, the J end lost 10 bases, and 11 bases lay between the germline ends. This CDR3 is 12 amino acids long. CDR3 amino acids: CASSPKQGGAFF. CDR3 sequence (DNA): TGTGCCAGCTCACCAAAGCAGGGAGGAGCTTTCTTT. Using reference TRBV18 and TRBJ1-1 for the parts outside the CDR3, the full variable domain is NAGVMQNPRHLVRRRGQEARLRCSPMKGHSHVYWYRQLPEEGLKFMVYLQKENIIDESGMPKERFSAEFPKEGPSILRIQQVVRGDSAAYFCASSPKQGGAFFGQGTRLTVV.

The chain recombines TRBV19 with TRBJ2-7; 7 bases line up with TRBD1. Per germline, CDR1 LNHDA and CDR2 SQIVND (reference sequence). V shed 4 bases and J 1 base; nucleotides not matched to a gene: 4. CDR3 size: 14 residues. CDR3: CASSSGQASYEQYF. CDR3 DNA sequence: TGTGCCAGTAGTAGTGGACAGGCATCCTACGAGCAGTACTTC.

This clone came up a few times. V and J are TRBV2 and TRBJ1-5; D is uncertain. The CDR3 totals 13 residues. CDR1 and CDR2 (germline): SNHLY, FYNNEI. V lost 7 bases to trimming and J lost 7 bases, with 14 bases between them. CDR3 loop: CASIAGPGQPQHF. The CDR3 bases are TGTGCCAGCATAGCAGGCCCTGGCCAGCCCCAGCATTTT. Full variable domain (outside the CDR3, taken from reference TRBV2 and TRBJ1-5): EPEVTQTPSHQVTQMGQEVILRCVPISNHLYFYWYRQILGQKVEFLVSFYNNEISEKSEIFDDQFSVERPDGSNFTLKIRSTKLEDSAMYFCASIAGPGQPQHFGDGTRLSIL.

V usage is TRBV19 and J usage is TRBJ1-4, with D unclear. The ends were cut back, 1 base at V and 6 bases at J, with 9 bases in the middle. There are 14 residues in the CDR3. Germline lookup yields CDR1 LNHDA and CDR2 SQIVND (reference sequence). CDR3 sequence (DNA): TGTGCCAGTAGTATAGTCCGTCGAGATGAAAAACTGTTTTTT. Translation gives CASSIVRRDEKLFF. Drawing the rest from reference TRBV19 and TRBJ1-4, the complete variable domain is DGGITQSPKYLFRKEGQNVTLSCEQNLNHDAMYWYRQDPGQGLRLIYYSQIVNDFQKGDIAEGYSVSREKKESFPLTVTSAQKNPTAFYLCASSIVRRDEKLFFGSGTQLSVL.

In this sample, this clone turned up once. The chain couples TRBV30 to TRBJ2-3; 7 nucleotides align to TRBD1. The CDR3 is made up of 15 amino acids. From germline, CDR1 is GTSNPN and CDR2 SVGIG (reference sequence). V gave up 2 bases and J gave up 4 bases; unmatched junction bases: 9. CDR3: CAWSLSQGKADTQYF. The CDR3, as DNA: TGTGCCTGGAGTCTGTCACAGGGGAAGGCAGATACGCAGTATTTT.

This clone was picked up one time. The rearrangement uses TRBV30 and TRBJ2-1; no definite D call. V was shortened by 2 bases and J by 0 bases, with 17 bases between the two germline ends. The CDR3 is made up of 17 amino acids. Germline values: CDR1 GTSNPN, CDR2 SVGIG (reference sequence). The CDR3 DNA reads as TGTGCCTGGAGTAACCGGGCCCCCTATGGCTCCTACAATGAGCAGTTCTTC. Translating it yields CAWSNRAPYGSYNEQFF. Looking up the rest from reference TRBV30 and TRBJ2-1 gives the full variable domain: SQTIHQWPATLVQPVGSPLSLECTVEGTSNPNLYWYRQAAGRGLQLLFYSVGIGQISSEVPQNLSASRPQDRQFILSSKKLLLSDSGFYLCAWSNRAPYGSYNEQFFGPGTRLTVL.

This chain links TRBV11-3 with TRBJ2-7; possibly TRBD1 for D (6 bases). The CDR3 is made up of 13 amino acids. With 5 bases removed from V and 1 base from J, the gap between germline ends came to 9 bases. CDR1 and CDR2 from the germline V gene are SGHNT and YENEEA. CDR3 residues: CASSEQGSYEQYF. The CDR3 DNA sequence: TGTGCCAGCAGCGAGCAGGGGTCCTACGAGCAGTACTTC.